One and the same sample provided the 19 T cell receptor beta chains below, sequenced in a study of long-term antiretroviral therapy in people with HIV. It was version v3.0 of the immunoSEQ assay that was run at survey level. This table comes from immunoSEQ multiplex PCR, and its TCRdb copy is limited to in-frame clones, with some not included. The table lists around 19,000 clones, 80% to 85% of them singletons. Sequencing was performed on unsorted PBMCs, taken 0.3 years before starting antiretroviral therapy. The receptors derive from a man aged 50 to 59 with HIV.

The chain recombines TRBV28 with TRBJ1-5; 7 bases match TRBD1. This CDR3 spans 13 amino acids. Looked up from germline, CDR1 is MDHEN and CDR2 is SYDVKM. V was pared by 7 bases and J by 7 bases, with 7 bases of the junction left unmatched. The CDR3 DNA follows: TGTGCCAGCACCCTTCAGGGGGGACAGCCCCAGCATTTT. Its translation: CASTLQGGQPQHF.

This chain connects TRBV2 to TRBJ2-1; 8 bases are a match to TRBD2. From germline, CDR1 is SNHLY and CDR2 FYNNEI. The CDR3 is 14 residues long. V was clipped by 6 bases and J by 2 bases; unmatched bases: 3. The CDR3 is CASRPAGAYNEQFF. CDR3 coding DNA: TGTGCCAGCAGGCCAGCGGGGGCCTACAATGAGCAGTTCTTC.

The chain employs TRBV7-8 and TRBJ2-3, with D unresolved. V lost 6 bases and J lost 2, with 9 bases in between. The CDR3 is 13 residues long. Germline CDR1 and CDR2: SGHVS and FQNEAQ. CDR3 sequence (DNA): TGTGCCAGCAGTCCTGATAACACAGATACGCAGTATTTT. It codes for CASSPDNTDTQYF.

This clone showed up just once. This chain uses TRBV6-4 with TRBJ2-1; the D is unclear. The CDR3 is made up of 12 amino acids. V lost 0 bases, J lost 7 bases, and 4 bases lay in between. The germline gives CDR1 MRHNA, CDR2 SNTAGT. DNA for the CDR3: TGTGCCAGCAGTGACTCGAGTAATGAGCAGTTCTTC. It is translated as CASSDSSNEQFF.

J is TRBJ2-1 and V is TRBV29-1; tentatively, D is TRBD2 (6 bases). Germline CDR1 is SQVTM and CDR2 is ANQGSEA. The CDR3 is made up of 18 amino acids. V shed 1 base and J shed 2 bases, with 21 bases lying between them. CDR3: CSVEGSPSSDPTYNEQFF. The CDR3 DNA is TGCAGCGTTGAAGGATCCCCTTCTAGCGATCCCACCTACAATGAGCAGTTCTTC.

The chain joins TRBV5-8 to TRBJ2-7; TRBD1 is a possible D gene (5 bases). Germline values: CDR1 SGHTS, CDR2 YDEGEE. V lost 3 bases to trimming and J lost 4 bases, with 14 bases between them. The CDR3 length is 14 residues. CDR3 sequence: CASSSGIGVYEQYF. The CDR3 DNA sequence: TGTGCCAGCAGCTCTGGGATAGGGGTTTACGAGCAGTACTTC.

V usage is TRBV6-5 and J usage is TRBJ2-2, with unresolved D. Trimming took 5 bases from V and 7 from J, leaving 8 bases between them. CDR3 size: 12 residues. Per germline, CDR1 MNHEY and CDR2 SVGAGI. The CDR3 DNA reads TGTGCCAGCAGTCCAGGTAGCGGGGAGCTGTTTTTT. It yields the protein CASSPGSGELFF.

This rearrangement joins TRBV5-5 to TRBJ2-7; D unresolved. The germline CDR1 and CDR2 sequences are SGHKS and YYEKEE (reference sequence). V was cut by 5 bases and J by 3 bases, with 15 bases left in between. The CDR3 is made up of 14 amino acids. CDR3 sequence reads: CASRVVAVSYEQYF. The CDR3 coding sequence is TGTGCCAGCAGGGTAGTGGCAGTAAGCTACGAGCAGTACTTC.

The V call is TRBV29-1, the J call TRBJ2-3, with 9 bases lining up with TRBD2. J was trimmed by 7 bases and V by 5 bases; bases with no gene match: 16. This CDR3 contains 16 residues. Looked up from germline, CDR1 is SQVTM and CDR2 is ANQGSEA. CDR3 amino acids: CSVFAFGGGALNTQYF. The CDR3 DNA reads as TGCAGCGTTTTTGCTTTTGGCGGGGGGGCATTAAATACGCAGTATTTT.

The J gene is TRBJ1-2, the V gene TRBV11-2; 11 nucleotides agree with TRBD1. J lost 7 bases, V lost 1 base, and 2 bases had no gene match. Germline-derived CDR1 and CDR2 are SGHAT and FQNNGV. The CDR3 runs to 14 residues. The DNA of the CDR3 is TGTGCCAGCAGCTTAGGGACAGGGGGCCGTGGCTACACCTTC. It specifies CASSLGTGGRGYTF.

The chain has TRBV7-9 and TRBJ2-1; possible D gene TRBD1, 5 bases. In germline, CDR1 is SEHNR, CDR2 FQNEAQ (reference sequence). V dropped 1 base and J dropped 5 bases, with 15 bases sitting between them. CDR3 size: 16 residues. The CDR3 reads CASSLGGGRVDNEQFF. The CDR3 DNA is TGTGCCAGCAGCTTAGGGGGTGGCAGGGTGGACAATGAGCAGTTCTTC.

The chain carries TRBV5-1 and TRBJ2-1, with D tentatively TRBD1 (6 bases). The CDR3 totals 18 residues. CDR1 is SGHRS, CDR2 YFSETQ, per germline. V lost 0 bases and J 5 bases, leaving 21 bases between the germline ends. The CDR3 is CASSLVRITGRGNNEQFF. CDR3 DNA: TGCGCCAGCAGCTTGGTTAGGATTACAGGGAGAGGGAACAATGAGCAGTTCTTC.

CDR3 residues: CASRVVGQTLYGYTF. Here the CDR3 DNA reads TGCGCCAGCAGGGTGGTAGGACAAACTCTCTATGGCTACACCTTC. The chain couples TRBV5-1 to TRBJ1-2, with D tentatively TRBD1 (5 bases). Germline V gives CDR1 SGHRS, CDR2 YFSETQ. CDR3 length: 15 residues. V was pared by 5 bases and J by 4 bases, with 18 bases between.

This clone turned up a few times. This chain joins TRBV5-1 and TRBJ1-2; no reliable D call. Trimming left V 5 bases short and J 0 bases short, with 14 bases between. Per the germline V gene, CDR1 is SGHRS and CDR2 is YFSETQ. The CDR3 is 15 residues long. The DNA for the CDR3 is TGCGCCAGCAGTATGGATTCCGAGGCTAACTATGGCTACACCTTC. This codes for CASSMDSEANYGYTF.

V usage is TRBV4-3 and J usage is TRBJ2-7, with TRBD2 matching 9 bases. CDR1 and CDR2 from the germline V gene are LGHNA and YSLEER. The V gene end was trimmed by 2 bases and the J gene end by 2 bases; junction bases not matched to a gene: 1. CDR3 length: 14 amino acids. CDR3 coding DNA: TGCGCCAGCAGCCAATCTAGCGGGGCCTACGAGCAGTACTTC. This sequence encodes CASSQSSGAYEQYF.

The CDR3 nucleotides are TGTGCCACCAGCAGGGGAGGATCCTACGAGCAGTACTTC. It is translated as CATSRGGSYEQYF. V and J are TRBV15 and TRBJ2-7; a weak D match, TRBD2 (6 bases). With 3 bases removed from V and 1 base from J, the gap between germline ends came to 7 bases. CDR1 LNHNV and CDR2 YYDKDF come from the germline V gene (reference sequence). CDR3 length: 13 residues.

This chain joins TRBV5-1 and TRBJ2-7; TRBD2 agrees at 7 bases. Losses at the gene ends were 7 bases for V and 2 bases for J; bases not matched to a gene: 9. The CDR3 is made up of 14 amino acids. Germline V CDR1 and CDR2: SGHRS, YFSETQ. This CDR3 reads CASGTSDETYEQYF. CDR3 bases: TGCGCCAGCGGCACTAGCGACGAAACCTACGAGCAGTACTTC. Using reference TRBV5-1 and TRBJ2-7 for the parts outside the CDR3, the full variable domain is KAGVTQTPRYLIKTRGQQVTLSCSPISGHRSVSWYQQTPGQGLQFLFEYFSETQRNKGNFPGRFSGRQFSNSRSEMNVSTLELGDSALYLCASGTSDETYEQYFGPGTRLTVT.

The V and J genes are TRBV6-1 and TRBJ2-1, with a tentative D call TRBD1 (6 bases). Deletions cut 0 bases from V and 7 bases from J, with 13 bases between. Germline V gene data show CDR1 as MNHNS and CDR2 as SASEGT. The CDR3 consists of 15 residues. In DNA, the CDR3 is TGTGCCAGCAGTGAAGCGCAGTTAGGGGGTAATGAGCAGTTCTTC. This encodes CASSEAQLGGNEQFF.

This chain links TRBV15 with TRBJ2-1, with 11 bases aligning to TRBD2. The length of the CDR3 is 16 residues. Germline V gene data show CDR1 as LNHNV and CDR2 as YYDKDF (reference sequence). V shed 0 bases, J shed 5 bases, and the junction held 3 bases outside the gene matches. CDR3 coding DNA: TGTGCCACCAGCAGAGAGGGACTAGCGGACCACAATGAGCAGTTCTTC. Encoded protein: CATSREGLADHNEQFF.